One sample yielded the 15 T cell receptor beta chains listed below, sequenced in a study of shared clonotypes between healthy human individuals. Sequencing was performed with immunoSEQ multiplex PCR; in TCRdb, only in-frame clones are kept and a portion is missing. The table lists 2 million to 3 million clones, 80% to 95% of them singletons. The sequenced sample consisted of naive CD4+ T cells from PBMCs. Subset denoted: CD45RA+ positively selected. These receptors all come from a man younger than 35 in good health. Some clones in this sample may be carry-over from other donors' samples.

V gene TRBV27 combines with J gene TRBJ2-6; 7 positions match TRBD1. The CDR3 extends over 20 amino acids. Germline lookup yields CDR1 MNHEY and CDR2 SMNVEV (reference sequence). V trimming: 6 bases; J trimming: 0 bases; junction bases outside the gene matches: 17. The CDR3 protein is CASSQPPTGWDLSGANVLTF. The DNA of the CDR3 is TGTGCCAGCAGCCAACCACCGACAGGGTGGGACCTCTCTGGGGCCAACGTCCTGACTTTC.

The V gene is TRBV9, the J gene TRBJ1-2; 8 nucleotides agree with TRBD1. V was clipped by 4 bases and J by 7 bases; unmatched bases: 9. This CDR3 region has 14 residues. The germline V gene encodes CDR1 SGDLS and CDR2 YYNGEE. The CDR3 DNA reads as TGTGCCAGCAGCAGCGGACAGGGCGTCCGTGGCTACACCTTC. Protein product: CASSSGQGVRGYTF.

The J gene is TRBJ2-3, the V gene TRBV11-1; D uncertain. CDR3 length equals 12 residues. Germline V gives CDR1 SGHAT, CDR2 FQDESV (reference sequence). V was pared by 4 bases and J by 11 bases, with 13 bases between. The CDR3 loop reads CASSSAPLGQYF. DNA for the CDR3: TGTGCCAGCAGCTCAGCACCCTTGGGGCAGTATTTT.

This clone showed up just once. This rearrangement joins TRBV7-9 to TRBJ1-3; D remains ambiguous. Germline CDR1 and CDR2: SEHNR and FQNEAQ (reference sequence). This CDR3 has 17 residues. Trimming left V 0 bases short and J 0 bases short, with 12 bases between. For the CDR3, the DNA is TGTGCCAGCAGCTTAGCCTTTGGACGGAACTCTGGAAACACCATATATTTT. This translates into CASSLAFGRNSGNTIYF.

The chain carries TRBV11-2 and TRBJ2-2; TRBD2 matches 8 bases. The V segment lost 4 bases and the J segment 8 bases; nucleotides outside the gene matches: 9. The germline CDR1 and CDR2 sequences are SGHAT and FQNNGV. CDR3 length: 15 residues. CDR3 sequence reads: CASSSDSGGRGELFF. In nucleotides, the CDR3 is TGTGCCAGCAGCTCGGACAGCGGCGGGAGGGGGGAGCTGTTTTTT. The full variable domain, with the rest looked up from reference TRBV11-2 and TRBJ2-2, is EAGVAQSPRYKIIEKRQSVAFWCNPISGHATLYWYQQILGQGPKLLIQFQNNGVVDDSQLPKDRFSAERLKGVDSTLKIQPAKLEDSAVYLCASSSDSGGRGELFFGEGSRLTVL.

The chain recombines TRBV27 with TRBJ2-7; D is perhaps TRBD1 or TRBD2 (5 bases each). V gave up 6 bases and J gave up 1 base, with 13 bases separating them. The V gene's germline CDR1 is MNHEY and CDR2 SMNVEV (reference sequence). The CDR3 loop spans 14 amino acids. In DNA, the CDR3 is TGTGCCAGCAGACCCGGGACGGCGTCCTACGAGCAGTACTTC. This codes for CASRPGTASYEQYF.

The chain links TRBV7-2 to TRBJ1-2; D gene ambiguous. In germline, CDR1 is SGHTA, CDR2 FQGNSA. CDR3 length: 14 amino acids. Trimming left V 2 bases short and J 4 bases short, with 11 bases between. The CDR3 loop is CASSLMNNIYGYTF. The CDR3 nucleotides are TGTGCCAGCAGCTTAATGAACAACATCTATGGCTACACCTTC. The full variable domain, completed using reference TRBV7-2 and TRBJ1-2, is GAGVSQSPSNKVTEKGKDVELRCDPISGHTALYWYRQSLGQGLEFLIYFQGNSAPDKSGLPSDRFSAERTGGSVSTLTIQRTQQEDSAVYLCASSLMNNIYGYTFGSGTRLTVV.

Concerning this clone itself: Other DNA sequences in the same sample also yield this CDR3. The chain has TRBV9 and TRBJ1-2, with D unresolved. Germline CDR1 and CDR2: SGDLS and YYNGEE. With 3 bases removed from V and 0 bases from J, the gap between germline ends came to 3 bases. This CDR3 region has 12 residues. The CDR3 DNA reads as TGTGCCAGCAGCGCATCTAACTATGGCTACACCTTC. Residues: CASSASNYGYTF.

V is TRBV2 and J is TRBJ2-1, with 12 bases matching TRBD1. Germline lookup yields CDR1 SNHLY and CDR2 FYNNEI. The CDR3 is 14 residues long. V was pared by 6 bases and J by 8 bases, with 5 bases of the junction left unmatched. In nucleotides, the CDR3 is TGTGCCAGCAGGGGACAGGGGGCTGGGGATGAGCAGTTCTTC. Translation: CASRGQGAGDEQFF.

The chain joins TRBV10-1 to TRBJ2-2, with a tentative D call TRBD2 (6 bases). CDR1 is WNHNN, CDR2 SYGVQD, per germline (reference sequence). Trimming pared 4 bases from V and 8 bases from J, leaving 17 bases between. The CDR3 is made up of 15 amino acids. The CDR3 spells CASSAGLPLVGELFF. The CDR3 DNA is TGCGCCAGCAGTGCGGGACTTCCCCTAGTAGGGGAGCTGTTTTTT.

The rearrangement joins TRBV7-3 to TRBJ2-7, with D perhaps TRBD1 (6 bases). This CDR3 comprises 13 residues. CDR1 SGHTA and CDR2 FQGTGA come from the germline V gene. The V end was cut by 5 bases, the J end by 0 bases, with 8 bases between. The CDR3 nucleotides are TGTGCCAGCAGCCAGGGGATCTCCTACGAGCAGTACTTC. Its translation is CASSQGISYEQYF.

The rearrangement links TRBV4-1 to TRBJ1-3, with TRBD1 as a possible D gene (6 bases). Germline lookup yields CDR1 MGHRA and CDR2 YSYEKL. The CDR3 is 17 residues long. The germline V and J ends were trimmed by 0 bases and 4 bases, with 16 bases remaining between them. CDR3 protein: CASSQDPGQRAGNTIYF. CDR3 DNA sequence: TGCGCCAGCAGCCAAGATCCCGGACAGAGGGCAGGAAACACCATATATTTT.

This chain links TRBV28 with TRBJ1-3; D is unclear. Germline lookup yields CDR1 MDHEN and CDR2 SYDVKM. V was cut by 3 bases and J by 4 bases, with 7 bases left in between. CDR3 length: 13 residues. The CDR3 here is CASSFTAGNTIYF. The CDR3 bases are TGTGCCAGCAGTTTCACAGCCGGAAACACCATATATTTT.

The chain is built from TRBV5-6 and TRBJ1-2, with 8 nucleotides matching TRBD1. Germline trimming cut 4 bases from V and 6 bases from J; bases unmatched to any gene: 8. This CDR3 is built from 14 residues. Per germline, CDR1 SGHDT and CDR2 YYEEEE. DNA for the CDR3: TGTGCCAGCAGCCCGAGGCAGGGGGCGGATGGCTACACCTTC. It is translated as CASSPRQGADGYTF.

The genes are TRBV6-1 and TRBJ1-1; unclear D gene. The ends were cut back, 5 bases at V and 5 bases at J, with 15 bases in the middle. The CDR3 sequence is 14 residues long. Per germline, CDR1 MNHNS and CDR2 SASEGT. CDR3 nucleotide sequence: TGTGCCAGCAGTCCGTGGGCGGGCCGGACTGAAGCTTTCTTT. Protein sequence: CASSPWAGRTEAFF.